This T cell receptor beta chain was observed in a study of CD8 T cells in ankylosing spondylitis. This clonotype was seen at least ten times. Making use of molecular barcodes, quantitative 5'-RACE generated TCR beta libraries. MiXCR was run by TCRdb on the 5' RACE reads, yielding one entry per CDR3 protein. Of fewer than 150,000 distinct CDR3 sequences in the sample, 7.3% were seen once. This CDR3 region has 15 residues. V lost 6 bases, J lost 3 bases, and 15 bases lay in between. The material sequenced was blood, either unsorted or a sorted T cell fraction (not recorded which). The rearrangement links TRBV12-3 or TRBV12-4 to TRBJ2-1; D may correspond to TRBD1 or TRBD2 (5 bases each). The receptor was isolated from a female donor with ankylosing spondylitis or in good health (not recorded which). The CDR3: CASRTRDGYYNEQFF. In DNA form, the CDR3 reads TGTGCCAGCAGGACCCGGGACGGCTACTACAATGAGCAGTTCTTC.